Listed here are 13 T cell receptor beta chains from one sample, sequenced in a study of blood T cell repertoires in COVID-19. Data came from immunoSEQ multiplex PCR; TCRdb stores just in-frame clones and leaves some out. The sample has around 260,000 clones; 86% are singletons. Sequencing was done on a sample of peripheral blood. The receptors originated from a woman aged 25 to 39 with active or convalescent COVID-19.

The chain uses TRBV10-3 and TRBJ2-3; TRBD2 agrees at 7 bases. The CDR3 consists of 12 residues. V lost 8 bases to trimming and J lost 3 bases; unmatched junction nucleotides: 2. Germline-derived CDR1 and CDR2 are ENHRY and SYGVKD. The CDR3: CAIGGVTDTQYF. The CDR3 region has the DNA TGTGCCATCGGGGGGGTAACAGATACGCAGTATTTT.

The chain recombines TRBV7-3 with TRBJ2-3; TRBD1 aligns across 10 bases. The CDR3 covers 15 residues. Looked up from germline, CDR1 is SGHTA and CDR2 is FQGTGA. With V trimmed by 3 bases and J by 4 bases, 4 bases remained unmatched. The CDR3 here is CASSLGTGVADTQYF. The CDR3 DNA reads TGTGCCAGCAGCTTGGGGACAGGGGTGGCAGATACGCAGTATTTT.

The count of this clone is one. This chain connects TRBV24-1 to TRBJ1-1; D may be TRBD1 (6 bases). The CDR3 consists of 16 residues. CDR1 and CDR2 (germline): KGHDR, SFDVKD. Trimming stripped 5 bases from V and 1 base from J, with 16 bases between. CDR3 coding DNA: TGTGCCACCAGTGGCTCGCGACAGGATGGGAACACTGAAGCTTTCTTT. Its translation: CATSGSRQDGNTEAFF.

The V and J genes are TRBV5-6 and TRBJ1-1; TRBD1 matches 7 bases. Trimming at V came to 4 bases and at J to 1 base, leaving 4 bases not matched to a gene. This CDR3 contains 14 residues. The V gene's germline CDR1 is SGHDT and CDR2 YYEEEE. The CDR3 coding sequence is TGTGCCAGCAGCAGGGGACAGCAGAACACTGAAGCTTTCTTT. This gives the protein CASSRGQQNTEAFF. Based on the CDR3 plus reference TRBV5-6 and TRBJ1-1, the full variable domain is DAGVTQSPTHLIKTRGQQVTLRCSPKSGHDTVSWYQQALGQGPQFIFQYYEEEERQRGNFPDRFSGHQFPNYSSELNVNALLLGDSALYLCASSRGQQNTEAFFGQGTRLTVV.

The chain joins TRBV7-2 to TRBJ2-1; 8 bases are shared with TRBD2. Germline V gene lookup returns CDR1 SGHTA and CDR2 FQGNSA. The length of the CDR3 is 14 residues. Losses at the gene ends were 1 base for V and 6 bases for J; bases not matched to a gene: 2. In nucleotides, the CDR3 is TGTGCCAGCAGCTTAGTGGCGGGGGGCAATGAGCAGTTCTTC. Amino acids: CASSLVAGGNEQFF.

The chain combines TRBV18 with TRBJ1-5; D call uncertain. Germline V gives CDR1 KGHSH, CDR2 LQKENI. The CDR3 runs to 13 residues. Deletions cut 4 bases from V and 3 bases from J, with 7 bases between. The CDR3 DNA reads as TGTGCCAGCTCACAGGAGACCAATCAGCCCCAGCATTTT. Translating it yields CASSQETNQPQHF. Using reference TRBV18 and TRBJ1-5 for the parts outside the CDR3, the full variable domain is NAGVMQNPRHLVRRRGQEARLRCSPMKGHSHVYWYRQLPEEGLKFMVYLQKENIIDESGMPKERFSAEFPKEGPSILRIQQVVRGDSAAYFCASSQETNQPQHFGDGTRLSIL.

V is TRBV12-2 and J is TRBJ1-2; the DNA was not used to check the table's D call, TRBD1. TRBV12-2 is deemed a pseudogene. The CDR3 is 18 amino acids. CDR3 region: CASRLAWRPGVLLRGYTF. The CDR3 coding sequence is TGTGCAAGTCGCTTAGCCTGGCGGCCAGGGGTGTTACTAAGGGGCTACACCTTC.

The chain recombines TRBV7-2 with TRBJ2-7; TRBD2 matches 9 bases. J lost 4 bases, V lost 4 bases, and 5 bases had no gene match. The CDR3 is 14 residues long. Germline loops: CDR1 SGHTA, CDR2 FQGNSA. CDR3: CASSWREGTYEQYF. CDR3 nucleotides: TGTGCCAGCAGCTGGCGGGAGGGGACATACGAGCAGTACTTC.

This clone was seen more than once but under ten times. The chain joins TRBV11-3 to TRBJ2-1; TRBD2 agrees at 13 bases. J was trimmed by 8 bases and V by 6 bases; bases with no gene match: 4. This CDR3 comprises 14 residues. CDR1 SGHNT and CDR2 YENEEA come from the germline V gene. The DNA for the CDR3 is TGTGCCAGCAGTACTAGCGGGGGGGAGGATGAGCAGTTCTTC. Protein: CASSTSGGEDEQFF.

The chain recombines TRBV6-5 with TRBJ2-1; D is possibly TRBD1 (6 bases). This CDR3 spans 11 amino acids. V was shortened by 5 bases and J by 15 bases, with 14 bases between the two germline ends. Germline CDR1 is MNHEY and CDR2 is SVGAGI. The CDR3 nucleotides read TGTGCCAGCAGTATCAGGGGAATTAGGTTCTTC. Translating gives CASSIRGIRFF.

The chain carries TRBV5-6 and TRBJ2-1; a possible D gene is TRBD2 (6 bases). In germline, CDR1 is SGHDT, CDR2 YYEEEE. The V gene lost 4 bases and the J gene lost 7 bases, with 15 bases spanning the gap. The CDR3 runs to 14 residues. CDR3 loop: CASSPVGDSNEQFF. The CDR3 coding sequence is TGTGCCAGCAGCCCGGTAGGGGACTCAAATGAGCAGTTCTTC.

This chain joins TRBV6-2 or TRBV6-3 and TRBJ2-1; no definite D call. With 5 bases removed from V and 6 bases from J, the gap between germline ends came to 8 bases. Per germline, CDR1 MNHEY and CDR2 SVGEGT. The CDR3 is 12 amino acids. The CDR3 nucleotides read TGTGCCAGCAGTGCCTATTTCAATGAGCAGTTCTTC. Protein: CASSAYFNEQFF.

V gene TRBV9 combines with J gene TRBJ1-1; 8 bases are shared with TRBD1. Germline V gives CDR1 SGDLS, CDR2 YYNGEE. The CDR3 contains 15 residues. With 0 bases clipped from V and 4 bases from J, the junction kept 5 bases outside the gene matches. CDR3 sequence: CASSVAGGGGTEAFF. The DNA for the CDR3 is TGTGCCAGCAGCGTAGCAGGGGGCGGGGGCACTGAAGCTTTCTTT.